This TCR beta chain stems from a study of blood T cell repertoires in COVID-19. Turning to the study itself: Nucleic acid was either cDNA or gDNA, and it came from T cells, B-cell-depleted T cells, or PBMCs.

V gave up 9 bases and J gave up 5 bases, with 13 bases separating them. CDR3 length equals 13 residues. Germline V gene lookup returns CDR1 LNHDA and CDR2 SQIVND (reference sequence). The age range of participants was roughly 18 to 90 years, with residence in roughly 25 US areas. Assignment of participants to cohorts was predicated upon participant-reported clinical history. The assay was immunoSEQ multiplex PCR, and TCRdb's table has in-frame clones only and misses some. The sample consists of almost 500,000 clones, less than 90% of them appearing once. Material: PBMCs or T cells enriched from blood (not recorded which). The TCR was taken from a woman aged 55-69 years who had recovered from COVID-19. The chain joins TRBV19 to TRBJ1-4; D possibly corresponds to TRBD1 (5 bases). CDR3 sequence reads: CASRRDYNEKLFF. Here the CDR3 DNA reads TGTGCCAGCCGACGGGACTACAATGAAAAACTGTTTTTT.